This T cell receptor beta chain came from a study of post-analysis software for immune sequencing data. Study-wide findings and caveats: A few TRBV segments occurring more often in patients than controls included TRBV5-6, TRBV5-1 and TRBV20-1.

Germline V gene sequence: CDR1 LGHDT, CDR2 YNNKEL (reference sequence). The CDR3 runs to 16 residues. After removal of 7 bases from V and 0 bases from J, the junction contained 8 bases not matched to a gene. Of note for this clonotype: What it binds is unknown.

cDNA libraries for TCR beta contained unique molecular identifiers. MiXCR, run by TCRdb on the PCR reads, gives a single entry per CDR3 protein. The sample lists 600,000 to 700,000 distinct CDR3 sequences; 55% to 60% were seen once. The chain is built from TRBV3-1 and TRBJ2-3, with 9 bases fitting TRBD2. The sample consisted of blood. The clonotype was recovered from a girl aged 2-15 years with multiple sclerosis. CDR3 region: CASTRGLAASTDTQYF. The CDR3 nucleotides read TGTGCCAGCACCCGGGGACTAGCCGCGAGCACAGATACGCAGTATTTT.